These T cell receptor beta chains were read from a single sample in a study of breast tumors, draining lymph nodes, adjacent tissues. TCRdb re-analysed the multiplex PCR reads in MiXCR, keeping a single row per CDR3 protein. The sample shows some 230,000 distinct CDR3 sequences, less than 40% of them seen only once. The sequenced material came from axillary lymph node tissue. These receptors originate from a female donor with breast cancer. Some clones in this sample may be carry-over from other donors' samples. CDR3s include the opening cysteine and the closing phenylalanine or tryptophan. Each record gives: V gene, J gene, CDR3 protein.

v_call: TRBV5-1; j_call: TRBJ2-2; cdr3_aa: CASSHLYTGELFF
v_call: TRBV7-2; j_call: TRBJ2-3; cdr3_aa: CASSPGTGLNTQYF
v_call: TRBV18; j_call: TRBJ2-3; cdr3_aa: CASSPRYPSTDTQYF
v_call: TRBV12-5; j_call: TRBJ1-5; cdr3_aa: CASGPGGPYQPQHF
v_call: TRBV6-6; j_call: TRBJ1-5; cdr3_aa: CASSYFRTGDNQPQHF
v_call: TRBV20-1; j_call: TRBJ1-2; cdr3_aa: CSASALGGGYTF
v_call: TRBV20-1; j_call: TRBJ1-2; cdr3_aa: CSAREDGKYYGYTF
v_call: TRBV20-1; j_call: TRBJ1-6; cdr3_aa: CSAQGAYSYNSPLHF
v_call: TRBV10-2; j_call: TRBJ2-3; cdr3_aa: CARWTSGIRSTDTQYF
v_call: TRBV20-1; j_call: TRBJ1-5; cdr3_aa: CSALTGTQPQHF
v_call: TRBV12-5; j_call: TRBJ2-3; cdr3_aa: CASGPPGEPDTQYF
v_call: TRBV12-3/TRBV12-4; j_call: TRBJ2-7; cdr3_aa: CASSFVQAYEQYF
v_call: TRBV20-1; j_call: TRBJ1-2; cdr3_aa: CSASDRGNYGYTF
v_call: TRBV20-1; j_call: TRBJ2-7; cdr3_aa: CSARGGWVGEQYF
v_call: TRBV9; j_call: TRBJ2-3; cdr3_aa: CASSVLRGGWRDTQYF
v_call: TRBV19; j_call: TRBJ2-7; cdr3_aa: CASSLQQGREQYF
v_call: TRBV25-1; j_call: TRBJ2-5; cdr3_aa: CASSPQGGGKETQYF
v_call: TRBV6-2/TRBV6-3; j_call: TRBJ1-5; cdr3_aa: CASSYLNSNQPQHF
v_call: TRBV6-5; j_call: TRBJ2-7; cdr3_aa: CASSHSRTGREQYF
v_call: TRBV4-1; j_call: TRBJ2-7; cdr3_aa: CASSQMSASSYEQYF
v_call: TRBV5-1; j_call: TRBJ2-7; cdr3_aa: CASALAGHEQYF
v_call: TRBV14; j_call: TRBJ2-7; cdr3_aa: CASSRGVSSSYEQYF
v_call: TRBV6-2/TRBV6-3; j_call: TRBJ2-3; cdr3_aa: CASSYSRVPGSDTQYF
v_call: TRBV12-3/TRBV12-4; j_call: TRBJ2-3; cdr3_aa: CASWTSGRGTDTQYF
v_call: TRBV10-1; j_call: TRBJ2-1; cdr3_aa: CATWTSGRSYNEQFF
v_call: TRBV19; j_call: TRBJ2-5; cdr3_aa: CASSMETAAGETQYF